Given below is one TCR beta chain in context. TEMRA cells were FACS-enriched, with CD8+ and CD4+ T cells isolated negatively. The ends were cut back, 7 bases at V and 3 bases at J, with 19 bases in the middle. Germline V gene data show CDR1 as SGHAT and CDR2 as FQNNGV. The length of the CDR3 is 15 residues. The entry originates in a study of CD8 T cells in Susac syndrome. An amount of RNA that ranged from 0.5 to 1 ug was reverse transcribed with random hexamers. Amplification of the TCR beta CDR3 was carried out by immunoSEQ multiplex PCR, which spanned a total of 54 Vbeta and 13 Jbeta segments. Each CDR3 protein gets one entry after TCRdb re-called the immunoSEQ multiplex PCR reads with MiXCR. The repertoire includes some 150,000 distinct CDR3 sequences, about 93% of them detected once, and about 0.25% sits in the top ten.

The sample consisted of CD8+ T cells from PBMCs. This receptor was identified in a human donor in good health. This rearrangement joins TRBV11-2 to TRBJ2-7; D is uncertain. This chain's CDR3 is CASNTPYQPFYEQYF. The CDR3 region has the DNA TGTGCCAGCAACACCCCGTATCAGCCTTTCTACGAGCAGTACTTC. The complete variable domain, with remaining parts taken from reference TRBV11-2 and TRBJ2-7, reads EAGVAQSPRYKIIEKRQSVAFWCNPISGHATLYWYQQILGQGPKLLIQFQNNGVVDDSQLPKDRFSAERLKGVDSTLKIQPAKLEDSAVYLCASNTPYQPFYEQYFGPGTRLTVT.